This paragraph reports one T cell receptor (beta chain). The source of the sample is a study of blood T cell repertoires in COVID-19. Original methodology: Nucleated cell number was recorded as an estimate derived from reference gene primer amplification. The protocol was immunoSEQ multiplex PCR, while the TCRdb copy is restricted to in-frame clones and leaves out a portion. V and J calls plus clone size are reproduced from that table; the DNA served to infer D and trimming. The sample includes roughly 200,000 clones, 85% of them seen just once. The sample consisted of PBMCs or T cells enriched from blood (not recorded which). The clonotype originates from a man in his forties who had recovered from COVID-19.

The CDR3, as DNA: TGTGCCAGCAGCTTGGGACAGAGTAGCGGGAGGGCCTGGGAGCAGTACTTC. Translation: CASSLGQSSGRAWEQYF. The chain links TRBV5-8 to TRBJ2-7, with 11 bases lining up with TRBD2. The germline gives CDR1 SGHTS, CDR2 YDEGEE. The CDR3 covers 17 residues. V shed 0 bases and J 7 bases; nucleotides not matched to a gene: 12.